This is a list of T cell receptor beta chains from one sample in a study of blood T cell repertoires in COVID-19. Measured with immunoSEQ multiplex PCR; TCRdb has only the in-frame clones, and not every one. In the table there are about 130,000 clones, just under 85% of which are singletons. Specimen: peripheral blood. Receptor source: a woman of 80 years or more with acute or convalescent COVID-19. Both conserved end residues are part of each CDR3. A D gene is named only where the DNA matches it firmly. Clone size, where shown, is once, few, many, or a class for clones that have expanded.

TGTGCCAGCTCAACCCCGGCAGGGGATAATTCACCCCTCCACTTT,CASSTPAGDNSPLHF,TRBV18,-,TRBJ1-6,-
TGTGCCAGCTCACCACCACGGGGGACAGGGGAGAGCAATCAGCCCCAGCATTTT,CASSPPRGTGESNQPQHF,TRBV18,-,TRBJ1-5,TRBD1
TGTGCCAGCACGAGGGGAGGGTTGGACGGGGAGCTGTTTTTT,CASTRGGLDGELFF,TRBV6-5,-,TRBJ2-2,TRBD2
TGCAGCGTTGGAGTGGGAGTCAATCAGCCCCAGCATTTT,CSVGVGVNQPQHF,TRBV29-1,-,TRBJ1-5,-
TGTGCCAGCAGCTCTGTGAGGGGGACGATCCACGAGCAGTACTTC,CASSSVRGTIHEQYF,TRBV21-1,-,TRBJ2-7,-
TGTGCCAGCAATCAAATCAGGACTAACTATGGCTACACCTTC,CASNQIRTNYGYTF,TRBV6-4,-,TRBJ1-2,-
TGTGCCATCAGCCGAGCGGGGGCTGGGGAAGCTTTCTTT,CAISRAGAGEAFF,TRBV10-3,-,TRBJ1-1,-
TGCGCCAGCAGTCGGACTAGCGGGGGGTCGTACCAAGAGACCCAGTACTTC,CASSRTSGGSYQETQYF,TRBV4-1,-,TRBJ2-5,TRBD2
TGTGCCAGCAACCTAGGGGGGGGTCCCAAAAACATTCAGTACTTC,CASNLGGGPKNIQYF,TRBV2,-,TRBJ2-4,-
TGTGCCAGCAGCTCTTGGACAGCCAACAATGAGCAGTTCTTC,CASSSWTANNEQFF,TRBV7-3,-,TRBJ2-1,-
TGTGCCAGCAGCTTATGGCAGGGGTCCTACGAGCAGTACTTC,CASSLWQGSYEQYF,TRBV11-2,-,TRBJ2-7,-
TGTGCCAGCAGTGACCCCGGGGCCCTGGGAGGCAACTATGGCTACACCTTC,CASSDPGALGGNYGYTF,TRBV25-1,-,TRBJ1-2,-
TGTGCCATCAGTGAGGGCCAGGGACAGTCAAGGGAGCTGTTTTTT,CAISEGQGQSRELFF,TRBV10-3,-,TRBJ2-2,TRBD1
TGCGCCAGCAGCTCGGGACAAAGGAACACTGAAGCTTTCTTT,CASSSGQRNTEAFF,TRBV5-1,-,TRBJ1-1,-
TGTGCCAGCAGATCGGGAGCCTTCGATGAGCAGTTCTTC,CASRSGAFDEQFF,TRBV7-2,-,TRBJ2-1,-
TGTGCCAGCAGTTTAGGCGGCCTCTATGGCTACACCTTC,CASSLGGLYGYTF,TRBV27,once,TRBJ1-2,-
TGTGCCAGCTCACAGAGGGACAGGAGGAACGAGCAGTACTTC,CASSQRDRRNEQYF,TRBV18,-,TRBJ2-7,TRBD1
TGTGCCAGCAGCCCCCCCGGCGGCCGGGTTGGCACTGAAGCTTTCTTT,CASSPPGGRVGTEAFF,TRBV2,-,TRBJ1-1,-
TGTGCCAGCCCACCAACCCAGGGGTTGAACACTGAAGCTTTCTTT,CASPPTQGLNTEAFF,TRBV18,few,TRBJ1-1,-
TGCGCCAGCAGCTTGGGGGGGCTCCCGAGGCTTGCCGGGGAGCTGTTTTTT,CASSLGGLPRLAGELFF,TRBV5-1,-,TRBJ2-2,-
TGTGCCAGTTGTGTGTTAAGCGGCAATCAGCCCCAGCATTTT,CASCVLSGNQPQHF,TRBV19,-,TRBJ1-5,-
TGTGCCAGCAGCTTAACGAGAACGTCCTACGAGCAGTACTTC,CASSLTRTSYEQYF,TRBV7-2,-,TRBJ2-7,-
TGTGCCTGGGGGACAGGGGGAACTGAAGCTTTCTTT,CAWGTGGTEAFF,TRBV30,-,TRBJ1-1,TRBD1
TGCGCCAGCAGCTTGGCCGGGGGGGTTTCCTACGAGCAGTACTTC,CASSLAGGVSYEQYF,TRBV5-1,-,TRBJ2-7,TRBD2
TGCGCCAGCAGCTTGGACAGTTGGACTGAAGCTTTCTTT,CASSLDSWTEAFF,TRBV5-1,-,TRBJ1-1,-
TGTGCCAGCAGTCCGAACAGGAATTCAGCCTACGAGCAGTACTTC,CASSPNRNSAYEQYF,TRBV7-8,-,TRBJ2-7,-
TGTGCCAGCTCACCGGACAGGGGGAACACTGAAGCTTTCTTT,CASSPDRGNTEAFF,TRBV18,-,TRBJ1-1,TRBD1
TGTGCCAGCGGAAACAGGGGGCGTTTCCCGAGTATCGGAGGCTACACCTTC,CASGNRGRFPSIGGYTF,TRBV7-6,-,TRBJ1-2,TRBD1
TGTGCCAGTAGCGGACAGCCGGAGCAGCCCCAGCATTTT,CASSGQPEQPQHF,TRBV19,-,TRBJ1-5,-
TGTGCCAGCAGTGTTCCAATGAGCGCTTTCTTT,CASSVPMSAFF,TRBV6-4,-,TRBJ1-1,-
TGCGCCAGCAGCCGGCAGAACTATGGCTACACCTTC,CASSRQNYGYTF,TRBV4-3,once,TRBJ1-2,-
TGCAGTGCTAAGAGTAACACTGAAGCTTTCTTT,CSAKSNTEAFF,TRBV20-1,few,TRBJ1-1,-
TGTGCCAGCAGCTCCACAGGGTACTATGGCTACACCTTC,CASSSTGYYGYTF,TRBV7-6,-,TRBJ1-2,-
TGTGCCAGCAGCCAAGTCTCTGGCGGGGGGACCCAAGAGACCCAGTACTTC,CASSQVSGGGTQETQYF,TRBV3-1/TRBV3-2,-,TRBJ2-5,TRBD2
TGTGCCAGTAAAAGCGGGGGGGCGTCAGATACGCAGTATTTT,CASKSGGASDTQYF,TRBV19,-,TRBJ2-3,TRBD2
TGTGCCAGCAGCTTGGAGGGGGCTCCTAACTATGGCTACACCTTC,CASSLEGAPNYGYTF,TRBV5-5,-,TRBJ1-2,TRBD1
TGTGCCAGCAGCGTAGACGGACAGGTGGGGTATGGCTACACCTTC,CASSVDGQVGYGYTF,TRBV9,-,TRBJ1-2,TRBD1
TGTGCCAGCAGTGTGCAGGGGAAGACGAACACTGAAGCTTTCTTT,CASSVQGKTNTEAFF,TRBV27,few,TRBJ1-1,-
TGTGCCAGCAGCTTAGTCGGGGGGGAAAAACTGTTTTTT,CASSLVGGEKLFF,TRBV7-9,few,TRBJ1-4,-
TGTGCCAGCAGTGAGCAGGAACTGACTGAAGCTTTCTTT,CASSEQELTEAFF,TRBV2,-,TRBJ1-1,-
TGTGCCAGCAGTCTCACAGGGGAGCAGGCTGGAAACACCACATATTTT,CASSLTGEQAGNTTYF,TRBV28,-,TRBJ1-3,TRBD1
TGTGCCAGCAGTTCCCGCTCCGTCGGTGAAAAACTGTTTTTT,CASSSRSVGEKLFF,TRBV5-4,-,TRBJ1-4,-
TGCGCCAGCCATGGGAGACAGGGGGGGTCACGCACTGAAGCTTTCTTT,CASHGRQGGSRTEAFF,TRBV4-1,-,TRBJ1-1,TRBD1
TGTGCTACGACAAGAGGGCGGAGTTTCGGGCAAGAGACCCAGTACTTC,CATTRGRSFGQETQYF,TRBV7-2,once,TRBJ2-5,-
TGCGCCAGCAGTGTTGAGTCATTTGGTTACAATGAGCAGTTCTTC,CASSVESFGYNEQFF,TRBV5-1,-,TRBJ2-1,-
TGTGCCAGCAGCTCCCTCCCCGCAGGTTTACACTATGGCTACACCTTC,CASSSLPAGLHYGYTF,TRBV7-2,-,TRBJ1-2,-
TGCAGTGCTCCGGGGGGGAATGAGCAGTTCTTC,CSAPGGNEQFF,TRBV20-1,-,TRBJ2-1,TRBD2